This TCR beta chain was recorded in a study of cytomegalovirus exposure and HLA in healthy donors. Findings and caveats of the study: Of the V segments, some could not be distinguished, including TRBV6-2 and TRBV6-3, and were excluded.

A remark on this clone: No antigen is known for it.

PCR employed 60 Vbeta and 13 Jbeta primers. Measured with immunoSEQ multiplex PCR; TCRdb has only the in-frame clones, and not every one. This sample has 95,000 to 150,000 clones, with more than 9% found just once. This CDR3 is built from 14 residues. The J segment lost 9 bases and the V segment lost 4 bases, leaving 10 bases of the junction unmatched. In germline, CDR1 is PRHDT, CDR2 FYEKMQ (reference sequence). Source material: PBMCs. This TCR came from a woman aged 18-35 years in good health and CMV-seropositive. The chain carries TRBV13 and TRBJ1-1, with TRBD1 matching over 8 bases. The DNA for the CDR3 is TGTGCCAGCAGCTCGCCGGGACAGGAGCCGAAAGCTTTCTTT. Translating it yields CASSSPGQEPKAFF.